These 3 T cell receptor beta chains came from one sample sequenced in a study of cytomegalovirus exposure and HLA in healthy donors. Primers for the PCR totalled 60 Vbeta and 13 Jbeta. Here immunoSEQ multiplex PCR was the method, and the copy in TCRdb shows in-frame clones only, minus some. The table records about 95,000 clones, 78% of them present only once. Sample: PBMCs. The receptors come from a woman in her forties in good health and CMV-seropositive.

The CDR3 protein is CASSLRGQGASWYGYTF. The CDR3 DNA reads TGTGCCAGCAGCCTCAGGGGACAGGGGGCAAGTTGGTATGGCTACACCTTC. This chain uses TRBV13 with TRBJ1-2, with 12 bases fitting TRBD1. Trimming took 5 bases from V and 5 from J; bases not matched to a gene: 12. CDR1 and CDR2 from the germline V gene are PRHDT and FYEKMQ (reference sequence). CDR3 length: 17 residues.

V usage is TRBV7-9 and J usage is TRBJ1-2, with D maybe TRBD1 (5 bases). The CDR3 is 14 residues long. The germline CDR1 and CDR2 sequences are SEHNR and FQNEAQ (reference sequence). Trimming stripped 1 base from V and 7 bases from J, with 13 bases between. The CDR3 sequence is CASSLDPGRGGYTF. The CDR3, as DNA: TGTGCCAGCAGCTTAGACCCAGGTAGGGGTGGCTACACCTTC.

The chain carries TRBV18 and TRBJ1-3, with D unresolved. This CDR3 spans 16 amino acids. CDR1 KGHSH and CDR2 LQKENI come from the germline V gene. The V end lost 3 bases, the J end lost 0 bases, and 12 bases lay between the germline ends. The CDR3 here is CASSPVTRDSGNTIYF. In DNA form, the CDR3 reads TGTGCCAGCTCACCGGTTACGAGAGACTCTGGAAACACCATATATTTT.